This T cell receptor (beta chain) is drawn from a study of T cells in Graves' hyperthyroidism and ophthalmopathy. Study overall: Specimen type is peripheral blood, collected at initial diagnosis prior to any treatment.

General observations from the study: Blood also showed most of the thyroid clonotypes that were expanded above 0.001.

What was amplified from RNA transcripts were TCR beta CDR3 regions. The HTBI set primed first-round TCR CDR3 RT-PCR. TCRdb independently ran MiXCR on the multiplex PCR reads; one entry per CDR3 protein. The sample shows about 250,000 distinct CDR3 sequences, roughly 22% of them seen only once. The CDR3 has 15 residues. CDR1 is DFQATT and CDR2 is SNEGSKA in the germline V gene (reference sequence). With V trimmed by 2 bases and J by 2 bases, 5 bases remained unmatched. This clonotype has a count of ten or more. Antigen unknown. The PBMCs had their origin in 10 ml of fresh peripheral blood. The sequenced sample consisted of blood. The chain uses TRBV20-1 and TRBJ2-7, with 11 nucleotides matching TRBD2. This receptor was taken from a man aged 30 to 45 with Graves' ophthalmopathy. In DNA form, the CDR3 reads TGCAGTGCTAGACCGACTAGCGGGGCCACCTACGAGCAGTACTTC. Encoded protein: CSARPTSGATYEQYF.